This TCR beta chain was captured in a study of blood T cell repertoires in COVID-19. Study details: COVID-19 samples from acute and convalescent phases originated in the United States, Italy and Spain.

Trimming cost V 0 bases and J 8 bases, with 28 bases left between them. This CDR3 is 20 amino acids long. CDR1 is SGHAT, CDR2 FQNNGV, per germline. Clones were sequenced by immunoSEQ multiplex PCR, and TCRdb holds only the in-frame ones, with some missing. This sample has roughly 140,000 clones; 80% to 90% occur once, and the top ten carry 6.5% to 9.5%. The sequence derives from an older woman with COVID-19, enrolled during active disease. Source material: peripheral blood. V is TRBV11-2 and J is TRBJ2-2, with a tentative D call TRBD1 (6 bases). CDR3 loop: CASSLDWNRATSRTPGELFF. In DNA, the CDR3 is TGTGCCAGCAGCTTAGATTGGAACAGGGCCACTTCCCGAACACCGGGGGAGCTGTTTTTT. Drawing the rest from reference TRBV11-2 and TRBJ2-2, the complete variable domain is EAGVAQSPRYKIIEKRQSVAFWCNPISGHATLYWYQQILGQGPKLLIQFQNNGVVDDSQLPKDRFSAERLKGVDSTLKIQPAKLEDSAVYLCASSLDWNRATSRTPGELFFGEGSRLTVL.